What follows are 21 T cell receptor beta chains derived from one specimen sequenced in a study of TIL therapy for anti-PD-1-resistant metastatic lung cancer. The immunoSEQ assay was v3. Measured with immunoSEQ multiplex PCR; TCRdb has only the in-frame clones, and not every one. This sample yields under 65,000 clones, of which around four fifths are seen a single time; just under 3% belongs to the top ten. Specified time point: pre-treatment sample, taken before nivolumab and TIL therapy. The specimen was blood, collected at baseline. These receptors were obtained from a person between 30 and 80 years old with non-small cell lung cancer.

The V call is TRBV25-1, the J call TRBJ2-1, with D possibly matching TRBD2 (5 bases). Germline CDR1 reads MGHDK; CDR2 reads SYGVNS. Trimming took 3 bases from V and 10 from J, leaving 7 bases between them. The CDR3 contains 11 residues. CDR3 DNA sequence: TGTGCCAGCAGTGATAGACTAGAGCAGTTCTTC. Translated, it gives CASSDRLEQFF.

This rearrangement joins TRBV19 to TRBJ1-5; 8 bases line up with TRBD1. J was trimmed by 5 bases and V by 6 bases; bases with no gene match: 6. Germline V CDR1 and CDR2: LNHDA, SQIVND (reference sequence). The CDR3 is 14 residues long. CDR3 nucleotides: TGTGCCAGTAGCGGGGACAGGACGGATCAGCCCCAGCATTTT. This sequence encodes CASSGDRTDQPQHF.

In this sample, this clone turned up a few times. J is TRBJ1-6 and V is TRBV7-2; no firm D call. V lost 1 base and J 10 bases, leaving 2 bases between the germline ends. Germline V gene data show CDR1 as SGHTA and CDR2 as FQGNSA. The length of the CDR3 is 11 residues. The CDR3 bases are TGTGCCAGCAGCTTAGGATCACCCCTCCACTTT. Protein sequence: CASSLGSPLHF.

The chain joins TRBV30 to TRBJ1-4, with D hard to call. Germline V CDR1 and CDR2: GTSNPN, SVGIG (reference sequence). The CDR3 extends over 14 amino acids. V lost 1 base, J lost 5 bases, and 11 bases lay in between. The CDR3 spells CAWSANSGNEKLFF. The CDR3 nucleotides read TGTGCCTGGAGTGCTAACTCAGGCAATGAAAAACTGTTTTTT.

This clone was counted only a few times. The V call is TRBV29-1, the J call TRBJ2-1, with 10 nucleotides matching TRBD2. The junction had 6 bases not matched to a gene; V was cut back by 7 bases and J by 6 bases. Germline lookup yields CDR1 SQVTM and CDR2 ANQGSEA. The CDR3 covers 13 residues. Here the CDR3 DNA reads TGCAGCGGTAGACTAGCGGGTGTCAATGAGCAGTTCTTC. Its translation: CSGRLAGVNEQFF.

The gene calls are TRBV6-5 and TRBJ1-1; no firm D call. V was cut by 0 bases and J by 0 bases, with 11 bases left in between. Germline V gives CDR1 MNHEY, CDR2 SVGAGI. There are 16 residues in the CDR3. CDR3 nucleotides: TGTGCCAGCAGTTACTCGATATCCTCTATGAACACTGAAGCTTTCTTT. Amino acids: CASSYSISSMNTEAFF.

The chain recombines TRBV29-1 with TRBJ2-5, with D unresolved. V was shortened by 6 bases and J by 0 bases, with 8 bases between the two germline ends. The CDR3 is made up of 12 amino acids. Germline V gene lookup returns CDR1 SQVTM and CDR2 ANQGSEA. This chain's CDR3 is CSVWRNQETQYF. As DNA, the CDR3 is TGCAGCGTCTGGCGGAACCAAGAGACCCAGTACTTC. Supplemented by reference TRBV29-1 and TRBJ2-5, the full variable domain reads SAVISQKPSRDICQRGTSLTIQCQVDSQVTMMFWYRQQPGQSLTLIATANQGSEATYESGFVIDKFPISRPNLTFSTLTVSNMSPEDSSIYLCSVWRNQETQYFGPGTRLLVL.

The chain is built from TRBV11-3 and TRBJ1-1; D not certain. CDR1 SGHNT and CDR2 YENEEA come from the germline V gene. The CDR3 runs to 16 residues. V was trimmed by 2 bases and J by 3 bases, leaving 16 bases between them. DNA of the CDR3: TGTGCCAGCAGCTTATCAAGTGTGGGTGGGCACACTGAAGCTTTCTTT. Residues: CASSLSSVGGHTEAFF.

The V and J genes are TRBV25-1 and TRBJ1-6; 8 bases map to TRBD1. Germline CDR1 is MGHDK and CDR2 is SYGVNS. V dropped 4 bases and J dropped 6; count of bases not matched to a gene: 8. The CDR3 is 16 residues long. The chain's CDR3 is CASSGIRTGRNSPLHF. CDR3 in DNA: TGTGCCAGCAGTGGAATCCGGACAGGGCGTAATTCACCCCTCCACTTT.

The CDR3 region has the DNA TGTGCCAGCAGTTCAAACAGGGGACGTAACACCATATATTTT. Encoded protein: CASSSNRGRNTIYF. This chain joins TRBV28 and TRBJ1-3; 7 positions match TRBD1. Trimming took 4 bases from V and 7 from J; bases not matched to a gene: 7. From germline, CDR1 is MDHEN and CDR2 SYDVKM. The CDR3 runs 14 residues.

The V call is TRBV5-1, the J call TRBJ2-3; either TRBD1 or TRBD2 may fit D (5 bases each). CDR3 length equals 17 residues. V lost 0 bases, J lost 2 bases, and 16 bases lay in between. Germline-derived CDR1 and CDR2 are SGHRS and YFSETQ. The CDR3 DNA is TGCGCCAGCAGCTTGGGTGCTATATACGGGACCACAGATACGCAGTATTTT. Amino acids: CASSLGAIYGTTDTQYF.

The CDR3 is CASSYGVNSPLHF. The CDR3 DNA reads as TGTGCCAGTAGTTACGGGGTGAATTCACCCCTCCACTTT. The chain recombines TRBV19 with TRBJ1-6; D is undetermined. Germline V gene lookup returns CDR1 LNHDA and CDR2 SQIVND (reference sequence). CDR3 size: 13 residues. Trimming took 5 bases from V and 7 from J, leaving 9 bases between them.

The CDR3 spells CASSEGAEANVLTF. In DNA, the CDR3 is TGTGCCAGCAGCGAGGGGGCAGAGGCCAACGTCCTGACTTTC. V gene TRBV6-4 combines with J gene TRBJ2-6, with 7 bases that match TRBD1. The CDR3 runs 14 residues. V shed 6 bases and J 6 bases; nucleotides not matched to a gene: 5. The V gene's germline CDR1 is MRHNA and CDR2 SNTAGT.

The CDR3 reads CASSLGLAGQETQYF. In DNA, the CDR3 is TGTGCCAGCAGCCTCGGACTAGCGGGGCAAGAGACCCAGTACTTC. The chain employs TRBV7-2 and TRBJ2-5, with 12 bases lining up with TRBD2. CDR3 length: 15 residues. In germline, CDR1 is SGHTA, CDR2 FQGNSA. J lost 2 bases, V lost 5 bases, and 3 bases had no gene match. Using reference TRBV7-2 and TRBJ2-5 for the parts outside the CDR3, the full variable domain is GAGVSQSPSNKVTEKGKDVELRCDPISGHTALYWYRQSLGQGLEFLIYFQGNSAPDKSGLPSDRFSAERTGGSVSTLTIQRTQQEDSAVYLCASSLGLAGQETQYFGPGTRLLVL.

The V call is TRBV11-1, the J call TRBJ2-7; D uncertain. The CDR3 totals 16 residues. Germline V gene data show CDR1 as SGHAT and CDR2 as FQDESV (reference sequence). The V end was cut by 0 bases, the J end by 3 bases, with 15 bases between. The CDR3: CASSLADPTTSYEQYF. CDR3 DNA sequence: TGTGCCAGCAGCTTAGCTGATCCCACAACAAGCTACGAGCAGTACTTC.

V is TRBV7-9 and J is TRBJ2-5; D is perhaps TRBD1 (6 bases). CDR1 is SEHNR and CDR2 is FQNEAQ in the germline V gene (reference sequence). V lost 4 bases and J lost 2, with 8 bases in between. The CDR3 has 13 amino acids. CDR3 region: CASSSGQQETQYF. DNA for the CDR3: TGTGCCAGCAGCTCAGGACAGCAAGAGACCCAGTACTTC. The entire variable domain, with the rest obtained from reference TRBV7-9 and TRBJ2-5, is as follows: DTGVSQNPRHKITKRGQNVTFRCDPISEHNRLYWYRQTLGQGPEFLTYFQNEAQLEKSRLLSDRFSAERPKGSFSTLEIQRTEQGDSAMYLCASSSGQQETQYFGPGTRLLVL.

The CDR3 region has the DNA TGTGCCAGCAGTTTAGTAGCGAGCCACGAGCAGTACTTC. It is translated as CASSLVASHEQYF. This chain links TRBV27 with TRBJ2-7; D is possibly TRBD2 (5 bases). CDR1 and CDR2 from the germline V gene are MNHEY and SMNVEV (reference sequence). The CDR3 runs to 13 residues. Trimming took off 2 bases at V and 5 bases at J, with 10 bases between the two ends.

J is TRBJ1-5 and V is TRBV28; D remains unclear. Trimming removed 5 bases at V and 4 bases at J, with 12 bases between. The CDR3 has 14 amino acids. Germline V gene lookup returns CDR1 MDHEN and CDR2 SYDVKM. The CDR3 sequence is CASSPGARNQPQHF. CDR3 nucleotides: TGTGCCAGCAGTCCCGGTGCCAGGAATCAGCCCCAGCATTTT. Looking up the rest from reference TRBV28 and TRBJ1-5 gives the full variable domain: DVKVTQSSRYLVKRTGEKVFLECVQDMDHENMFWYRQDPGLGLRLIYFSYDVKMKEKGDIPEGYSVSREKKERFSLILESASTNQTSMYLCASSPGARNQPQHFGDGTRLSIL.

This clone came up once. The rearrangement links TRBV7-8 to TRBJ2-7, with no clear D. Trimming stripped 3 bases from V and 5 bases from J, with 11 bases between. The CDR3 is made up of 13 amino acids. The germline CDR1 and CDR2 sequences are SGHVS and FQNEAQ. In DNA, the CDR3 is TGTGCCAGCAGCTTGATTCCCATGCACGAGCAGTACTTC. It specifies CASSLIPMHEQYF. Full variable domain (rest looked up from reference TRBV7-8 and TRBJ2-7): GAGVSQSPRYKVAKRGQDVALRCDPISGHVSLFWYQQALGQGPEFLTYFQNEAQLDKSGLPSDRFFAERPEGSVSTLKIQRTQQEDSAVYLCASSLIPMHEQYFGPGTRLTVT.

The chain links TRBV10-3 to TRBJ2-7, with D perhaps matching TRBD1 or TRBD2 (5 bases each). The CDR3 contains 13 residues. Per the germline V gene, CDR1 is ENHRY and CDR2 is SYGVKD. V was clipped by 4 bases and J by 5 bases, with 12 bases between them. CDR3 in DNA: TGTGCCATCAGTGCCCCAGGGAGCCACGAGCAGTACTTC. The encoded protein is CAISAPGSHEQYF.

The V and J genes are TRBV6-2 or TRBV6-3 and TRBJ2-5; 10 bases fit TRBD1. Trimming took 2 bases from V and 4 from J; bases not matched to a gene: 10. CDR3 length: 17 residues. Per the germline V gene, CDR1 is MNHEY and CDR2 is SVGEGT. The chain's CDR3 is CASSYPGQGVARETQYF. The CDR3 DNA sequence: TGTGCCAGCAGTTACCCTGGACAGGGGGTAGCTCGAGAGACCCAGTACTTC.